A single sample gave rise to the 15 T cell receptor beta chains below, sequenced in a study of OX40 agonist ivuxolimab in advanced cancers. Profiling relied on immunoSEQ multiplex PCR, and the TCRdb table lists in-frame clones only, not all of them. Of about 64,000 clones listed, about 80% are singletons. Source: CD4+ or CD8+ T cells sorted from blood, taken in a trial of the OX40 agonist ivuxolimab. Every receptor here comes from an adult with an advanced solid tumor such as melanoma, head and neck, liver or kidney cancer.

The table lists this clone with a few counts. The genes are TRBV29-1 and TRBJ1-5; possibly TRBD1 for D (6 bases). Germline V lookup: CDR1 SQVTM, CDR2 ANQGSEA. Trimming left V 3 bases short and J 3 bases short, with 9 bases between. The length of the CDR3 is 13 residues. This chain's CDR3 is CSVETGVNQPQHF. CDR3 in DNA: TGCAGCGTTGAGACAGGAGTCAATCAGCCCCAGCATTTT.

The rearrangement uses TRBV6-1 and TRBJ1-2; a possible D gene is TRBD1 (6 bases). The V gene's germline CDR1 is MNHNS and CDR2 SASEGT. V was shortened by 2 bases and J by 8 bases, with 12 bases between the two germline ends. The CDR3 spans 13 residues. CDR3 coding DNA: TGTGCCAGCAGTGAATTGCCAGGGGAAGGCTACACCTTC. It codes for CASSELPGEGYTF.

V is TRBV5-8 and J is TRBJ1-4; a weak D match, TRBD1 (5 bases). CDR1 and CDR2 (germline): SGHTS, YDEGEE. The CDR3 consists of 13 residues. Trimming took 1 base from V and 11 from J, leaving 12 bases between them. The CDR3 nucleotides are TGTGCCAGCAGCTTGAGGGGTTTGGGGAAACTGTTTTTT. It translates to CASSLRGLGKLFF.

In its sample, this clone was seen a few times. The rearrangement joins TRBV6-1 to TRBJ2-7; no definite D call. The CDR3 has 11 residues. Trimming left V 5 bases short and J 6 bases short, with 8 bases between. Germline V gene data show CDR1 as MNHNS and CDR2 as SASEGT. CDR3 coding DNA: TGTGCCAGCAGTTACGGGTCCGAGCAGTACTTC. This translates into CASSYGSEQYF.

The chain carries TRBV28 and TRBJ2-1, with D maybe TRBD1 (6 bases). Germline-derived CDR1 and CDR2 are MDHEN and SYDVKM. The CDR3 has 12 amino acids. With 5 bases removed from V and 4 bases from J, the gap between germline ends came to 6 bases. CDR3: CASSDRYNEQFF. The CDR3 DNA follows: TGTGCCAGCAGTGACAGGTACAATGAGCAGTTCTTC.

V and J are TRBV28 and TRBJ2-1, with TRBD2 matching over 16 bases. Trimming removed 8 bases from V and 9 bases from J; junction bases left unmatched: 16. The CDR3 runs 18 residues. The germline V gene encodes CDR1 MDHEN and CDR2 SYDVKM. CDR3 in amino acids: CASPPGLAGGPTVGEQFF. The CDR3 coding sequence is TGTGCCAGCCCCCCGGGACTAGCGGGAGGGCCCACTGTGGGTGAGCAGTTCTTC.

This rearrangement joins TRBV28 to TRBJ2-2, with 7 bases aligning to TRBD1. V lost 10 bases to trimming and J lost 2 bases; unmatched junction nucleotides: 4. The CDR3 sequence is 13 residues long. The germline CDR1 and CDR2 sequences are MDHEN and SYDVKM. This CDR3 reads CATWDSNTGELFF. The CDR3 nucleotides are TGTGCCACCTGGGACAGCAACACCGGGGAGCTGTTTTTT.

V gene TRBV11-1 combines with J gene TRBJ2-3; possibly TRBD1 for D (6 bases). Germline V gene lookup returns CDR1 SGHAT and CDR2 FQDESV (reference sequence). V shed 3 bases and J shed 4 bases, with 8 bases lying between them. This CDR3 has 13 residues. This CDR3 reads CASSFSGADTQYF. CDR3 coding DNA: TGTGCCAGCAGCTTTTCAGGGGCAGATACGCAGTATTTT.

The chain has TRBV30 and TRBJ2-3; D call uncertain. The CDR3 consists of 14 residues. V lost 1 base and J lost 0, with 8 bases in between. CDR1 is GTSNPN, CDR2 SVGIG, per germline (reference sequence). This chain's CDR3 is CAWSDGLSTDTQYF. CDR3 coding DNA: TGTGCCTGGAGTGATGGGCTTAGCACAGATACGCAGTATTTT.

The gene calls are TRBV11-3 and TRBJ1-6; D is possibly TRBD1 (6 bases). V lost 8 bases and J 11 bases, leaving 19 bases between the germline ends. There are 14 residues in the CDR3. Germline V gives CDR1 SGHNT, CDR2 YENEEA. The CDR3 DNA is TGTGCCAGCCCCCGGGACACAGGAACGACACCCCTCCACTTT. Its protein is CASPRDTGTTPLHF. The full variable domain, in which reference TRBV11-3 and TRBJ1-6 provide the parts outside the CDR3, is EAGVVQSPRYKIIEKKQPVAFWCNPISGHNTLYWYLQNLGQGPELLIRYENEEAVDDSQLPKDRFSAERLKGVDSTLKIQPAELGDSAVYLCASPRDTGTTPLHFGNGTRLTVT.

This chain uses TRBV18 with TRBJ2-5; D ambiguous. Germline lookup yields CDR1 KGHSH and CDR2 LQKENI. The CDR3 totals 12 residues. Trimming shortened V by 4 bases and J by 5 bases, and 8 bases separated the two germline ends. CDR3 loop: CASSLTGETQYF. The CDR3 DNA reads as TGTGCCAGCTCACTAACCGGGGAGACCCAGTACTTC.

V gene TRBV11-3 combines with J gene TRBJ2-7; no reliable D call. Per the germline V gene, CDR1 is SGHNT and CDR2 is YENEEA. Deletions cut 0 bases from V and 3 bases from J, with 3 bases between. CDR3 length: 12 amino acids. The CDR3 reads CASSLEGYEQYF. CDR3 coding DNA: TGTGCCAGCAGCTTAGAAGGCTACGAGCAGTACTTC.

This chain uses TRBV10-3 with TRBJ2-6; TRBD2 is a possible D gene (6 bases). This CDR3 spans 14 amino acids. Germline loops: CDR1 ENHRY, CDR2 SYGVKD. V gave up 11 bases and J gave up 4 bases, with 15 bases separating them. The CDR3 protein is CASGDSLGANVLTF. The CDR3 nucleotides read TGTGCCTCGGGAGATTCTCTGGGGGCCAACGTCCTGACTTTC.

This clone has more than one count but fewer than ten. The rearrangement links TRBV5-1 to TRBJ1-1; D unresolved. Trimming left V 4 bases short and J 1 base short, with 14 bases between. The CDR3 consists of 15 residues. Per germline, CDR1 SGHRS and CDR2 YFSETQ. Here the CDR3 DNA reads TGCGCCAGCAGCCCTGACCCGACCACGAACACTGAAGCTTTCTTT. Its protein is CASSPDPTTNTEAFF.

CDR3 sequence: CASRRTQGYGSLAYNEQFF. CDR3 sequence (DNA): TGTGCCAGCAGGCGAACTCAGGGATACGGATCTTTGGCCTACAATGAGCAGTTCTTC. The chain recombines TRBV2 with TRBJ2-1; possibly TRBD1 for D (5 bases). Trimming left V 6 bases short and J 2 bases short, with 26 bases between. This CDR3 is 19 amino acids long. The germline gives CDR1 SNHLY, CDR2 FYNNEI.